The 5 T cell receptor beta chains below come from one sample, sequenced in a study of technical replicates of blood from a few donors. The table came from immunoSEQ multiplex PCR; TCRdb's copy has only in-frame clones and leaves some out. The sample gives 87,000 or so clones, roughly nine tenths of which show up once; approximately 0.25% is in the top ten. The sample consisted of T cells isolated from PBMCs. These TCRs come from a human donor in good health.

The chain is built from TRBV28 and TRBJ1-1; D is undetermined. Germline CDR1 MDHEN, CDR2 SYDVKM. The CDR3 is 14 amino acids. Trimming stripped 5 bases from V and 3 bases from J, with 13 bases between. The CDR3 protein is CASSRSSGYTEAFF. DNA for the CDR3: TGTGCCAGCAGTCGGTCATCGGGATACACTGAAGCTTTCTTT.

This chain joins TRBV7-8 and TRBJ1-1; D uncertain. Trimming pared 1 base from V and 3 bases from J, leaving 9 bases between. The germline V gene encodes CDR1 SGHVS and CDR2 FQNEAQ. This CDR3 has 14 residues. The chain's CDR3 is CASSLVLEDTEAFF. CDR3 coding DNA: TGTGCCAGCAGCTTAGTACTTGAGGACACTGAAGCTTTCTTT.

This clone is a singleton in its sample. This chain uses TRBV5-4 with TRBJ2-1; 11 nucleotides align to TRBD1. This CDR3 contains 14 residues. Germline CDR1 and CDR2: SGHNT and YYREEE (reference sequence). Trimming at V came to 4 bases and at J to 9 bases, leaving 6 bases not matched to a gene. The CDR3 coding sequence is TGTGCCAGCAGCCTTGGGGGACAGGGGGGTGAGCAGTTCTTC. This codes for CASSLGGQGGEQFF.

Here the CDR3 DNA reads TGTGCCAGCAGTTTATCCAGATACGAGCAGTACTTC. Encoded protein: CASSLSRYEQYF. This chain links TRBV28 with TRBJ2-7; unclear D gene. Germline V gene lookup returns CDR1 MDHEN and CDR2 SYDVKM. V lost 1 base to trimming and J lost 4 bases, with 5 bases between them. The CDR3 has 12 amino acids.

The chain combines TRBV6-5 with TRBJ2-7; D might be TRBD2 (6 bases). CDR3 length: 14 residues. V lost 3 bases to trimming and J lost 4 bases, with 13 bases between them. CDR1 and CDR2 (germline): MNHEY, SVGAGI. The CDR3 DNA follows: TGTGCCAGCAGTTATATGCGGGGCTTGTACGAGCAGTACTTC. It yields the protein CASSYMRGLYEQYF.